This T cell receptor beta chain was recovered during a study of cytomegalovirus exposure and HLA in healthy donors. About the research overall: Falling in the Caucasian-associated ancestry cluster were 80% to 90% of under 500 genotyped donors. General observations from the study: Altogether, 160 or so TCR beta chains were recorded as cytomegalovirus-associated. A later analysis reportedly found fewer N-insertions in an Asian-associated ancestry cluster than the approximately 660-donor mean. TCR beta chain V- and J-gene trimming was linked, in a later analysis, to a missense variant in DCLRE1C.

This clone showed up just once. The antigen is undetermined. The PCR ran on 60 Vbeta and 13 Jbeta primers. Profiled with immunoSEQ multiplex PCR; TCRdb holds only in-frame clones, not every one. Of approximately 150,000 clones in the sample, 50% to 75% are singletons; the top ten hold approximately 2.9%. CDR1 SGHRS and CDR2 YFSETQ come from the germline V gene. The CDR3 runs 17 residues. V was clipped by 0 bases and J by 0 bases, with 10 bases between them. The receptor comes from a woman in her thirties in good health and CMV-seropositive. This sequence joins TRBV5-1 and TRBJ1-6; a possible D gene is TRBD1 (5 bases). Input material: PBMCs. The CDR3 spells CASSLDTGVSYNSPLHF. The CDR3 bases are TGCGCCAGCAGCTTGGATACGGGGGTCTCCTATAATTCACCCCTCCACTTT. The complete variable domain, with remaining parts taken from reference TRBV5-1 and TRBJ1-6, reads KAGVTQTPRYLIKTRGQQVTLSCSPISGHRSVSWYQQTPGQGLQFLFEYFSETQRNKGNFPGRFSGRQFSNSRSEMNVSTLELGDSALYLCASSLDTGVSYNSPLHFGNGTRLTVT.